This T cell receptor (beta chain) was documented in a study of a mutant IDH1 vaccine in newly diagnosed glioma. The data were produced by immunoSEQ multiplex PCR, yet TCRdb's version contains in-frame clones alone and is incomplete. Of approximately 41,000 clones listed, about 79% are singletons. Time point defined: week 23, last vaccination. Each dose delivered 300 ug of mutant IDH1 20-mer peptide subcutaneously with imiquimod. Per the germline V gene, CDR1 is MGHDK and CDR2 is SYGVNS. The CDR3 consists of 14 residues. V was cut by 4 bases and J by 3 bases, with 11 bases left in between. Remarks on this clone: The antigen remains undetermined.

The gene calls are TRBV25-1 and TRBJ2-3, with D possibly being TRBD1 (5 bases). The sample was PBMCs, taken from a glioma patient whose treatment included an IDH1 peptide vaccine. The TCR comes from a woman between 40 and 50 years old with glioma. Some clones in this sample may be carry-over from other donors' samples. The CDR3 reads CASSAADRTDTQYF. The CDR3 bases are TGTGCCAGCAGTGCCGCAGACAGAACAGATACGCAGTATTTT.